These 8 T cell receptor beta chains originate from one sample sequenced in a study of siplizumab effects on memory and regulatory T cells (dated by TCRdb to between 2018 and 2021). Library creation used the immunoSEQ multiplex PCR assay. As stored in TCRdb, this immuneACCESS dataset retains in-frame rearrangements with V and J assigned. A fraction of the clones does not appear; measured against another copy, unresolved V genes explain less than half of the discrepancy, and the remainder lacks a known reason. The sample table records under 70,000 clones; around 80% of these occur just once. The top ten constitute approximately 0.38% of the sample. Material: memory CD4+ T cells sorted from blood. The intended sense of this specimen's cell subset or site label: unstimulated CD4+ memory T cells. These TCRs come from a human donor in good health.

The gene calls are TRBV7-2 and TRBJ2-3; 9 bases are a match to TRBD2. V was clipped by 2 bases and J by 2 bases; unmatched bases: 11. Germline V CDR1 and CDR2: SGHTA, FQGNSA. The CDR3 contains 18 residues. The CDR3 reads CASSLRGSGGFNTDTQYF. CDR3 DNA sequence: TGTGCCAGCAGCTTAAGAGGTAGCGGGGGATTCAACACAGATACGCAGTATTTT.

This chain links TRBV6-6 with TRBJ1-1; maybe TRBD1 (6 bases). This CDR3 is built from 14 residues. Deletions cut 4 bases from V and 13 bases from J, with 22 bases between. Germline CDR1 is MNHNY and CDR2 is SVGAGI (reference sequence). The CDR3 is CASSSETVRGQGFF. The CDR3 DNA reads as TGTGCCAGCAGTTCCGAAACAGTCCGGGGGCAAGGTTTCTTT.

CDR3 sequence: CASSPRRAGVYNEQFF. The CDR3 nucleotides read TGTGCCAGTAGTCCCCGGAGAGCGGGAGTTTACAATGAGCAGTTCTTC. The gene calls are TRBV19 and TRBJ2-1; 8 nucleotides align to TRBD2. There are 16 residues in the CDR3. Germline CDR1 LNHDA, CDR2 SQIVND (reference sequence). The V segment lost 5 bases and the J segment 4 bases; nucleotides outside the gene matches: 10.

The rearrangement uses TRBV7-2 and TRBJ1-6, with 7 bases matching TRBD1. After removal of 6 bases from V and 10 bases from J, the junction contained 12 bases not matched to a gene. Per germline, CDR1 SGHTA and CDR2 FQGNSA. CDR3 length: 15 residues. CDR3 coding DNA: TGTGCCAGCAGAGGAGGACAGGCGCGGATCTCACCCCTCCACTTT. Translating gives CASRGGQARISPLHF.

The rearrangement links TRBV6-6 to TRBJ1-2; no firm D call. CDR3 length: 12 residues. Looked up from germline, CDR1 is MNHNY and CDR2 is SVGAGI (reference sequence). The ends were cut back, 1 base at V and 8 bases at J, with 8 bases in the middle. CDR3 nucleotide sequence: TGTGCCAGCAGTTACTTGAACGGAGGCTACACCTTC. It yields the protein CASSYLNGGYTF.

This clone was detected only a few times. J is TRBJ2-1 and V is TRBV19, with 9 bases lining up with TRBD2. V gave up 7 bases and J gave up 3 bases; unmatched junction bases: 4. CDR1 is LNHDA, CDR2 SQIVND, per germline (reference sequence). This CDR3 comprises 14 residues. This CDR3 is CASNTAGGYNEQFF. The CDR3 nucleotides read TGTGCCAGTAATACAGCGGGGGGCTACAATGAGCAGTTCTTC.

Note on this clone: Other nucleotide sequences from this sample produce the same CDR3. V usage is TRBV5-1 and J usage is TRBJ1-6; D gene ambiguous. The CDR3 spans 15 residues. Germline CDR1 reads SGHRS; CDR2 reads YFSETQ. Trimming left V 4 bases short and J 3 bases short, with 11 bases between. The CDR3 DNA is TGCGCCAGCAGCCTAAATCGGGACTATAATTCACCCCTCCACTTT. Translation gives CASSLNRDYNSPLHF.

The gene calls are TRBV14 and TRBJ2-2; D may be TRBD2 (5 bases). This CDR3 is 16 amino acids long. V was trimmed by 4 bases and J by 7 bases, leaving 19 bases between them. CDR1 and CDR2 (germline): SGHDN, FVKESK. This chain's CDR3 is CASSLMSSGIGGELFF. In DNA, the CDR3 is TGTGCCAGCAGCCTAATGAGCAGCGGAATTGGCGGGGAGCTGTTTTTT.